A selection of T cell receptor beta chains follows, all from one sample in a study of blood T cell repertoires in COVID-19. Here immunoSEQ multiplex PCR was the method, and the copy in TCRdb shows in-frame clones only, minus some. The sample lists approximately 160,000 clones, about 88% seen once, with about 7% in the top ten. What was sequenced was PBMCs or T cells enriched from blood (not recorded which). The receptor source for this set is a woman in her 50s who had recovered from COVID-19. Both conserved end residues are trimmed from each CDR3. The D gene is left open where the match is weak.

ASSHRDRVSFQPQH | TRBV2 | TRBD1
ASSTRTGGAYNEQF | TRBV5-4 | TRBD1
ASSRQESGAF | TRBV12-3/TRBV12-4 | NA
ASSRQTSDNEKLF | TRBV18 | NA
ATHSPTGPSYEQY | TRBV27 | NA
AWSEQGRTDTQY | TRBV30 | NA
ASTGGLAGGPGELF | TRBV2 | TRBD2
ATSDRGPDSYNEQF | TRBV24-1 | TRBD1
ASSLARAGGSYEQY | TRBV5-1 | TRBD1
AWKGQEIYT | TRBV30 | TRBD1
ASTAGLAEYEQY | TRBV6-5 | TRBD2
ASSLFGNEQF | TRBV11-3 | NA
ATRLGGSTDTQY | TRBV19 | NA
ASSFATGAKNIQY | TRBV5-4 | NA